This TCR beta chain is from a study of regulatory T cells in long-lasting Graves disease. About the research overall: Over 5 years of antithyroid drugs with positive TSH receptor antibodies was taken to mean persistent Graves' disease.

The authors built TCR beta libraries using iRepertoire HTBI primers and Arm-PCR of CDR3 regions. In the study's own analysis: Segment identification across samples yielded about 60 TRBV and 14 TRBJ segments. TCRdb used MiXCR to reprocess the multiplex PCR reads, holding one entry per CDR3 protein. These V and J calls rely on TCRdb rather than the paper's analysis. The repertoire includes more than 650,000 distinct CDR3 sequences, about 32% of them detected once, and roughly 46% sits in the top ten. Study-level results: Newly diagnosed Graves' patients had higher TCR diversity than persistent ones.

In germline, CDR1 is MNHEY, CDR2 SVGEGT. This CDR3 spans 14 amino acids. Trimming left V 6 bases short and J 2 bases short, with 11 bases between. There are a few counts of this clonotype. Antigen: not known. Time point here: persistent/refractory GD, antithyroid drugs over 5 years with positive TRAb. Researchers made the TCR library from RNA that was extracted from PBMCs. EDTA tubes were used for drawing roughly 9 milliliters of peripheral blood. Here the sequenced sample was peripheral blood mononuclear cells (PBMCs), taken when the disease was refractory, from a patient treated with antithyroid drugs. The V and J genes are TRBV6-2 or TRBV6-3 and TRBJ1-3, with no clear D. This TCR was recovered from a female donor with Graves disease. The CDR3 region is CASSPPEPGNTIYF. CDR3 DNA: TGTGCCAGCAGCCCTCCCGAACCTGGAAACACCATATATTTT.